The rows below give T cell receptor beta chains drawn from one sample of a study of response to subunit inactivated influenza vaccine. Each CDR3 protein gets one entry after TCRdb re-called the RT-PCR reads with MiXCR. Counted here are 250,000 to 350,000 distinct CDR3 sequences, 22% occurring once; the ten biggest clones make up about 9.3%. Sequenced material: PBMCs from blood, taken 21 months after vaccination. The receptors here all came from a man aged 50 to 75 who received an inactivated influenza vaccine. Both conserved end residues are part of each CDR3. Fields, in order: D gene, V gene, clone size, J gene, CDR3 DNA, CDR3 protein. The D gene is left open where the match is weak. Clone sizes are given selectively: once, few, many, or a class where the clone is expanded.

>NA|TRBV20-1|many|TRBJ1-1
TGCAGTGCCCTTGACAGGACTATGAACACTGAAGCTTTCTTT
CSALDRTMNTEAFF
>NA|TRBV5-1|NA|TRBJ1-2
TGCGCCAGCAGCTTCGACAGCGAAGGCTACACCTTC
CASSFDSEGYTF
>NA|TRBV18|NA|TRBJ2-7
TGTGCCAGCTCACCAGCGGTCCATTACGAGCAGTACTTC
CASSPAVHYEQYF
>TRBD2|TRBV20-1|NA|TRBJ2-3
TGCAGTGCTAGCGGGAGGGCCAAGGATACGCAGTATTTT
CSASGRAKDTQYF
>NA|TRBV5-1|many|TRBJ1-1
TGCGCCAGCAGCTTGGAAGGGGGAGGGCCCTTAAAGGCTTTCTTT
CASSLEGGGPLKAFF
>NA|TRBV9|NA|TRBJ2-7
TGTGCCAGCAGCGTAGGAGTACTGCCCGTCGACGAGCAGTACTTC
CASSVGVLPVDEQYF
>NA|TRBV6-5|few|TRBJ1-6
TGTGCCAGCAGTTCCACCCGAGGGCGGGGTTCACCCCTCCACTTT
CASSSTRGRGSPLHF
>TRBD1|TRBV6-1|NA|TRBJ1-6
TGTGCCAGCAATCAGGGGGCGGCTACAAATTCACCCCTCCACTTT
CASNQGAATNSPLHF
>NA|TRBV29-1|NA|TRBJ1-5
TGCAGCGTTGCAGCGGGGGGGAATCAGCCCCAGCATTTT
CSVAAGGNQPQHF
>NA|TRBV18|NA|TRBJ2-1
TGTGCCAGCTCACCAGGGCATGAGCAGTTCTTC
CASSPGHEQFF
>TRBD1|TRBV2|NA|TRBJ1-1
TGTGCCAGCGGTTCGGACAGGGGGCGGACTGAAGCTTTCTTT
CASGSDRGRTEAFF
>TRBD1|TRBV9|few|TRBJ2-3
TGCGGTACAGGGGGAGTTATCACAGATACGCAGTATTTT
CGTGGVITDTQYF
>TRBD1|TRBV7-9|few|TRBJ1-2
TGTGCCAGCAGCTTATCACCAGGGGGATATGGCTACACCTTC
CASSLSPGGYGYTF
>NA|TRBV7-2|few|TRBJ1-1
TGTGCCAGCAGCTTAGCCGGACAGCGCGCTTTCTTT
CASSLAGQRAFF
>NA|TRBV12-3/TRBV12-4|NA|TRBJ1-1
TGTGCCAGCAGGGTCATGAACACTGAAGCTTTCTTT
CASRVMNTEAFF
>TRBD1|TRBV28|NA|TRBJ2-2
TGTGCCAGCAGCCGAGGGACAGATAACACCGGGGAGCTGTTTTTT
CASSRGTDNTGELFF
>TRBD2|TRBV6-2/TRBV6-3|NA|TRBJ2-2
TGTGCCAGCAGTTACTCGCGGGAGGGCGCCGGGGAGCTGTTTTTT
CASSYSREGAGELFF
>TRBD1|TRBV5-1|many|TRBJ1-1
TGCGCCAGCAGCTTCCAGACAGGGTCTAACACTGAAGCTTTCTTT
CASSFQTGSNTEAFF
>NA|TRBV24-1|few|TRBJ2-2
TGTGCCACCAGTTTTGACCGTAACACCGGGGAGCTGTTTTTT
CATSFDRNTGELFF
>TRBD1|TRBV20-1|NA|TRBJ1-5
TGCAGTGCTAGGGATAGGACAGGGGGGATCAATCAGCCCCAGCATTTT
CSARDRTGGINQPQHF
>NA|TRBV10-3|NA|TRBJ1-5
TGTGCCATCAGTGAGGAAGTGGGGGTGAAGCCCCAGCATTTT
CAISEEVGVKPQHF
>NA|TRBV4-3|many|TRBJ1-5
TGCGCCAGCAGCCAAGTAATTGATAGCAATCAGCCCCAGCATTTT
CASSQVIDSNQPQHF
>NA|TRBV24-1|NA|TRBJ2-1
TGTGCCACCAGTGATTTCCTAAGGGGGAACAATGAGCAGTTCTTC
CATSDFLRGNNEQFF
>TRBD1|TRBV30|NA|TRBJ2-3
TGTGCCTGGAGAGGGGCAGGGGGTGGCACAGATACGCAGTATTTT
CAWRGAGGGTDTQYF
>NA|TRBV4-2|few|TRBJ1-6
TGTGCCAGCAGCCAAGAACTGCGTCGGGGTACTCATTCACCCCTCCACTTT
CASSQELRRGTHSPLHF
>TRBD1|TRBV28|NA|TRBJ2-6
TGTGCCAGCGGGACAGGGGTCTCATCTGGGGCCAACGTCCTGACTTTC
CASGTGVSSGANVLTF
>TRBD1|TRBV7-9|NA|TRBJ1-1
TGTGCCAGCAGCTTACCCCACACAGGGGGCACGAACACTGAAGCTTTCTTT
CASSLPHTGGTNTEAFF
>NA|TRBV7-2|few|TRBJ2-3
TGTGCCAGCAGCTTAGATGGGGCGGGGGCATATGATACGCAGTATTTT
CASSLDGAGAYDTQYF
>NA|TRBV4-3|few|TRBJ2-3
TGCGCCAGCAGCCAAGATCCTGACGGGAGTACAGATACGCAGTATTTT
CASSQDPDGSTDTQYF
>NA|TRBV5-1|few|TRBJ2-7
TGCGCCAGCAGCTTGATGGGGACTGCGACCTACGAGCAGTACTTC
CASSLMGTATYEQYF
>NA|TRBV7-9|few|TRBJ1-2
TGTGCCAGCAGCCACCCGGTGGTCACCTATGGCTACACCTTC
CASSHPVVTYGYTF
>NA|TRBV6-1|many|TRBJ1-5
TGTGCCAGCAGCGCGATGGGCAAAAATAGCAATCAGCCCCAGCATTTT
CASSAMGKNSNQPQHF
>NA|TRBV18|NA|TRBJ1-2
TGTGCCAGCTCACCAAATGAGTATGGCTACACCTTC
CASSPNEYGYTF
>NA|TRBV23-1|few|TRBJ1-4
TGCGCCAGCAGTCAATCGTGGGGGCTCAATGAAAAACTGTTTTTT
CASSQSWGLNEKLFF
>NA|TRBV7-2|few|TRBJ2-4
TGTGCCAGCAGCTTAGGGTCCCTAGCCAAAAACATTCAGTACTTC
CASSLGSLAKNIQYF
>NA|TRBV20-1|NA|TRBJ2-1
TGCAGTGCTACCAAAGACGGTTTAGTGCAGTTCTTC
CSATKDGLVQFF
>NA|TRBV12-3/TRBV12-4|many|TRBJ1-6
TGTGCCAGCAGTTTATCGAAAGGGTCGGGATTCCACTTT
CASSLSKGSGFHF
>NA|TRBV5-1|NA|TRBJ2-1
TGCGCCAGCAGCTCTTCGACAGGGTGGAGGGATGAGCAGTTCTTC
CASSSSTGWRDEQFF
>NA|TRBV7-2|few|TRBJ1-2
TGTGCCAGCACCTTGTTCCCTAGTAACTATGGCTACACCTTC
CASTLFPSNYGYTF
>NA|TRBV20-1|few|TRBJ1-5
TGCAGTGCGACCCGAAGGGGGGGAGGTCAGCCCCAGCATTTT
CSATRRGGGQPQHF
>NA|TRBV12-3/TRBV12-4|NA|TRBJ2-3
TGTGCCAGCAGTCCGATTAAAAGCACAGATACGCAGTATTTT
CASSPIKSTDTQYF
>NA|TRBV5-8|many|TRBJ1-5
TGTGCCAGCAGCTTGGATCCGGGGACGAATCAGCCCCAGCATTTT
CASSLDPGTNQPQHF
>NA|TRBV4-2|NA|TRBJ1-4
TGTGCCAGCAGCCAAGAATTGGCAGGGCGGAGTGAAAAACTGTTTTTT
CASSQELAGRSEKLFF
>TRBD1|TRBV5-6|NA|TRBJ1-2
TGTGCCAGCAATCGACAGGGCCCTCGGTATGGCTACACCTTC
CASNRQGPRYGYTF
>NA|TRBV29-1|NA|TRBJ2-2
TGCAGCGTGGCGTCGGCGAACACCGGGGAGCTGTTTTTT
CSVASANTGELFF